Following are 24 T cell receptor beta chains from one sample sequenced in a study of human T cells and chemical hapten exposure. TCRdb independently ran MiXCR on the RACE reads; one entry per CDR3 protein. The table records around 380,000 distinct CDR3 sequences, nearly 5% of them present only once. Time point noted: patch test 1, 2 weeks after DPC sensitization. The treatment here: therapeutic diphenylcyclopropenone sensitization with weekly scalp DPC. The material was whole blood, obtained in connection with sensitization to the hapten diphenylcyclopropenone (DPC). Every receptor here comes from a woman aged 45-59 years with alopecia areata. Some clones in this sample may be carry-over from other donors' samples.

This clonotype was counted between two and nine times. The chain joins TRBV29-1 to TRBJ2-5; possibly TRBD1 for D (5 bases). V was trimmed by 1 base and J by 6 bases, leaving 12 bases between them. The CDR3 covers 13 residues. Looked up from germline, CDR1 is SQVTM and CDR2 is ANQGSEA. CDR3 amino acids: CSVEVEGEQTQYF. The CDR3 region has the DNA TGCAGCGTTGAAGTCGAAGGGGAACAGACCCAGTACTTC.

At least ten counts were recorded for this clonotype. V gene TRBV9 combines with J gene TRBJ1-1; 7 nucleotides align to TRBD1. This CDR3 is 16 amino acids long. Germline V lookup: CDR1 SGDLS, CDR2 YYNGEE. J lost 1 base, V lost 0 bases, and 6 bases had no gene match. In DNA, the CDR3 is TGTGCCAGCAGCGTAGCTGGGACAGCTACGAACACTGAAGCTTTCTTT. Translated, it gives CASSVAGTATNTEAFF.

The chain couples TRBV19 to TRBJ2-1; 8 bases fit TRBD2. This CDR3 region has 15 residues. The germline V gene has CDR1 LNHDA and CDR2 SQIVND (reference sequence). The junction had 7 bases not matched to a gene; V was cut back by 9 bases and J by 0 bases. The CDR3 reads CASQRGSSSYNEQFF. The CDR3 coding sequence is TGTGCCAGCCAGCGGGGGTCGAGCTCCTACAATGAGCAGTTCTTC.

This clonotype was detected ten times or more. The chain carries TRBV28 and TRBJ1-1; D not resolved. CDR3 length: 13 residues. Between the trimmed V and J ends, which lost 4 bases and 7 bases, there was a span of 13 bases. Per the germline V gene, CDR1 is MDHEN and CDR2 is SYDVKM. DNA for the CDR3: TGTGCCAGCAGTTCCCTTGCCCACCGTGAAGCTTTCTTT. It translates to CASSSLAHREAFF.

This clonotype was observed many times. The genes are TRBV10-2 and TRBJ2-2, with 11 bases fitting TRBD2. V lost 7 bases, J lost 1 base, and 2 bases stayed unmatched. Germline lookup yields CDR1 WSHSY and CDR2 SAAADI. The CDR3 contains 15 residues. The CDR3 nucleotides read TGCGCCAGCACTGGGACTAGCGGGAACACCGGGGAGCTGTTTTTT. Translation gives CASTGTSGNTGELFF.

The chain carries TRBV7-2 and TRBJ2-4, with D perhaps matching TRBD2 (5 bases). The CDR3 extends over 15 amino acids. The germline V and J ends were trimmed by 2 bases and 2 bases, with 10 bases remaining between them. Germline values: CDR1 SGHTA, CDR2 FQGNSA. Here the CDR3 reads CASSLSPGTKNIQYF. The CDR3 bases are TGTGCCAGCAGCTTATCTCCGGGAACCAAAAACATTCAGTACTTC.

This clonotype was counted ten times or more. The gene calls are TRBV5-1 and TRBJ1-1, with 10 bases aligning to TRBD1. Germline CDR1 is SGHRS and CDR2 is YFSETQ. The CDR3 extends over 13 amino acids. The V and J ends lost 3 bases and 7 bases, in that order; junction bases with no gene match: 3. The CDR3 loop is CASSSGQGNEAFF. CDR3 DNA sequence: TGCGCCAGCAGCTCGGGACAGGGGAATGAAGCTTTCTTT.

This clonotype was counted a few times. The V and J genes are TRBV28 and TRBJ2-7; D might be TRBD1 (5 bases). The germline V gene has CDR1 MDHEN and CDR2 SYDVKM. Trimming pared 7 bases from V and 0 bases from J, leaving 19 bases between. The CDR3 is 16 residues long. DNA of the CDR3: TGTGCCAGCACCAATCGGCACATAGGGGACTCCTACGAGCAGTACTTC. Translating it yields CASTNRHIGDSYEQYF.

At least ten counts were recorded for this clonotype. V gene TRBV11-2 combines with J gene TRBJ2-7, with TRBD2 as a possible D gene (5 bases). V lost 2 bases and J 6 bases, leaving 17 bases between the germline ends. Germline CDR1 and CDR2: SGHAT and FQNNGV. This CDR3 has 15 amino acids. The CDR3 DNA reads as TGTGCCAGCAGCTTATCGTGGACTCCCGTCGCCGAGCAGTACTTC. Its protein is CASSLSWTPVAEQYF.

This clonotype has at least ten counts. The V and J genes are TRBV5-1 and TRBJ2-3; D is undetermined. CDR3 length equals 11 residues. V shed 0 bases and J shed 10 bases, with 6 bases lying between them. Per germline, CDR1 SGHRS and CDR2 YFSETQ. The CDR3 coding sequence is TGCGCCAGCAGCTTGGACGATGCGCAGTATTTT. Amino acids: CASSLDDAQYF.

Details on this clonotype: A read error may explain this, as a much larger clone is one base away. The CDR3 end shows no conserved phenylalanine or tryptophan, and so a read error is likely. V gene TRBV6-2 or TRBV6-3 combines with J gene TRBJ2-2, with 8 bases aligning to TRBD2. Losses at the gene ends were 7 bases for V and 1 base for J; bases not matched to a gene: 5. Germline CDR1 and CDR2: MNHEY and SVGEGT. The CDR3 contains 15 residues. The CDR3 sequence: CASKAGAVNTGELFS. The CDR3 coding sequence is TGTGCCAGCAAAGCGGGAGCGGTGAACACCGGGGAGCTGTTTTCT.

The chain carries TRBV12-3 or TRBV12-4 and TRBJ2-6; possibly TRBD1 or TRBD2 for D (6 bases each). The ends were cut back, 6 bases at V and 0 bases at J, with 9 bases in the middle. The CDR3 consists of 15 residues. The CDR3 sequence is CASSGGPSGANVLTF. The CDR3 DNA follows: TGTGCCAGCAGCGGGGGCCCCTCTGGGGCCAACGTCCTGACTTTC.

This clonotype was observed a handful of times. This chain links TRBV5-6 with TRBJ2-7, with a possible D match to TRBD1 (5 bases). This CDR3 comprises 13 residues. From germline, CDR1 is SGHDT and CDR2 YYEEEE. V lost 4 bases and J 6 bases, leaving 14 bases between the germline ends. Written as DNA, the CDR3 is TGTGCCAGCAGCGCAGGGTATCCCGGCGAGCAGTACTTC. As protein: CASSAGYPGEQYF.

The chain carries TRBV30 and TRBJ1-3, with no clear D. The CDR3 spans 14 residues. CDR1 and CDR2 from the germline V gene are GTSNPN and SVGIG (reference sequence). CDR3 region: CGRAGKSSGNTIYF. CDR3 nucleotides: TGTGGTAGGGCTGGTAAGAGTTCTGGAAACACCATATATTTT.

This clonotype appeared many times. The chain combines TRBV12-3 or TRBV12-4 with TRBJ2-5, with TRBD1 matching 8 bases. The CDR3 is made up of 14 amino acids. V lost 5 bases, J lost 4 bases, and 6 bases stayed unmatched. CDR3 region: CASSGTGGGETQYF. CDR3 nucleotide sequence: TGTGCCAGCAGTGGAACAGGGGGAGGAGAGACCCAGTACTTC.

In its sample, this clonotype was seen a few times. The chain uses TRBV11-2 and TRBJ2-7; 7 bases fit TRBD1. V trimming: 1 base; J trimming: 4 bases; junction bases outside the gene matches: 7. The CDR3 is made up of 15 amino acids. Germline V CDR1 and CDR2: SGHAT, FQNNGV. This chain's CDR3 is CASSLGFGQEYEQYF. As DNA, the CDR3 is TGTGCCAGCAGCTTAGGGTTCGGACAGGAGTACGAGCAGTACTTC.

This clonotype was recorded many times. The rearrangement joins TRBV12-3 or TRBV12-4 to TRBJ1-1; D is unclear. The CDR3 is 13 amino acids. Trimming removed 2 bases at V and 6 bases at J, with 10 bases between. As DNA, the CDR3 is TGTGCCAGCAGTTTAAGTTCGGTTTCTGAAGCTTTCTTT. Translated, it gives CASSLSSVSEAFF.

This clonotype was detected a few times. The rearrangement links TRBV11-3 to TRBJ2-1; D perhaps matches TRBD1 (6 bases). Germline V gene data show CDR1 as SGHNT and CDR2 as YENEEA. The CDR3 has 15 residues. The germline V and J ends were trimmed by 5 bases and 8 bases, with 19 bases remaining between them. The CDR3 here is CASSQRQVPGDEQFF. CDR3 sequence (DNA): TGTGCCAGCAGCCAGCGACAGGTTCCAGGGGATGAGCAGTTCTTC.

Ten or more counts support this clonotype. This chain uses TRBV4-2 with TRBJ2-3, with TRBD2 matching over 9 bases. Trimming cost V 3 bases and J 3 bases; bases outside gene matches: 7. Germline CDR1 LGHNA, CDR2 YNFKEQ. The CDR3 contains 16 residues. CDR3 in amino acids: CASSHDRSGGTDTQYF. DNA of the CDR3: TGTGCCAGCAGCCATGACAGGAGCGGGGGGACAGATACGCAGTATTTT.

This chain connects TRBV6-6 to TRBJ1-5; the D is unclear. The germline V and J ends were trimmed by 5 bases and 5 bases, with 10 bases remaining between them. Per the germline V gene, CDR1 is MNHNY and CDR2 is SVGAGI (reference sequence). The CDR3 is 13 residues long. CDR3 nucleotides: TGTGCCAGCAGTGTCGCGAGTGATCAGCCCCAGCATTTT. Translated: CASSVASDQPQHF.

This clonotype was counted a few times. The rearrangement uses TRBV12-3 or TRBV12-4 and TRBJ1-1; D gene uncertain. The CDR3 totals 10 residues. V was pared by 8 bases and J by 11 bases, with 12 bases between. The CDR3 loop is CASGVVGAFF. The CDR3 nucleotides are TGTGCCAGCGGGGTAGTAGGGGCTTTCTTT.

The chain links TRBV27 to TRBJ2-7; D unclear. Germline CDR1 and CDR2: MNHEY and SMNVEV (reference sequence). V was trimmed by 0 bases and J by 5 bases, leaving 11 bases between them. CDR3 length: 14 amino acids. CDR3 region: CASSLSARTHEQYF. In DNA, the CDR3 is TGTGCCAGCAGTTTATCGGCCCGGACCCACGAGCAGTACTTC.

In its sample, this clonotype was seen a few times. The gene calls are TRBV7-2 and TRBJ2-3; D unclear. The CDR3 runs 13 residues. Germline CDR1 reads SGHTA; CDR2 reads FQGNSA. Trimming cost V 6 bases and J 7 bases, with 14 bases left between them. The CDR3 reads CASRSGTANTQYF. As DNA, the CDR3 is TGTGCCAGCAGGTCCGGCACGGCAAATACGCAGTATTTT.

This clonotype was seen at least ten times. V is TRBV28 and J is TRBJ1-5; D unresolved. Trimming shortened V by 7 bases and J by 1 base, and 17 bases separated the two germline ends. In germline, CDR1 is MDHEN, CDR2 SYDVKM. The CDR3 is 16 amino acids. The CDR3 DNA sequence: TGTGCCAGCACCATGGAGACGGGTTCGAGCAATCAGCCCCAGCATTTT. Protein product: CASTMETGSSNQPQHF.